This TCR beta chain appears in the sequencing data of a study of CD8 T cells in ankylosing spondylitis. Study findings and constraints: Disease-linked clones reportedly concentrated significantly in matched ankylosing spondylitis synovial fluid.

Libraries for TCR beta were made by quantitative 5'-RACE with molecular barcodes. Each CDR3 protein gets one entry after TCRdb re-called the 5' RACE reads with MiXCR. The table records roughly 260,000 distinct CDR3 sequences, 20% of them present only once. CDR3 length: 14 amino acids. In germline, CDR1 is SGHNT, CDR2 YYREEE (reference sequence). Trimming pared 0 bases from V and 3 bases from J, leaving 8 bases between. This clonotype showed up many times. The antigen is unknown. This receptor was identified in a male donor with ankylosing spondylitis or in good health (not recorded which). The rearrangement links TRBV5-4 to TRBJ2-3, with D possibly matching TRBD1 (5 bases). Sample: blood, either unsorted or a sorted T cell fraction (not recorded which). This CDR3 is CASSLDRYTDTQYF. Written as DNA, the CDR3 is TGTGCCAGCAGCTTGGACAGGTATACAGATACGCAGTATTTT. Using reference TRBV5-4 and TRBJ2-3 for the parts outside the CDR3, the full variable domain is ETGVTQSPTHLIKTRGQQVTLRCSSQSGHNTVSWYQQALGQGPQFIFQYYREEENGRGNFPPRFSGLQFPNYSSELNVNALELDDSALYLCASSLDRYTDTQYFGPGTRLTVL.